Following are 10 T cell receptor beta chains from one sample sequenced in a study of PD-1 and CTLA-4 blockade in melanoma. Measured with immunoSEQ multiplex PCR; TCRdb has only the in-frame clones, and not every one. The data hold about 32,000 clones, with 88% observed a single time. Sequences were derived from CD8+ T cells from peripheral blood, sampled from a patient given anti-PD-1 treatment. All receptors come from a human donor with melanoma.

The genes are TRBV7-9 and TRBJ1-2; possibly TRBD1 for D (6 bases). V gave up 1 base and J gave up 8 bases, with 14 bases separating them. The CDR3 totals 14 residues. Germline V gives CDR1 SEHNR, CDR2 FQNEAQ (reference sequence). CDR3 residues: CASSLGAGAGGYTF. The DNA of the CDR3 is TGTGCCAGCAGCTTAGGCGCGGGGGCTGGAGGCTACACCTTC.

The chain couples TRBV11-2 to TRBJ1-2, with D possibly being TRBD1 (5 bases). The germline gives CDR1 SGHAT, CDR2 FQNNGV. CDR3 length: 15 amino acids. The germline V and J ends were trimmed by 2 bases and 5 bases, with 15 bases remaining between them. CDR3 nucleotide sequence: TGTGCCAGCAGCTTATCCCAGACAGCTCTTTATGGCTACACCTTC. Translated: CASSLSQTALYGYTF.

In its sample, this clone was seen a few times. The V gene is TRBV4-1, the J gene TRBJ1-2, with TRBD1 as a possible D gene (5 bases). With 4 bases removed from V and 2 bases from J, the gap between germline ends came to 11 bases. The CDR3 spans 14 residues. The V gene's germline CDR1 is MGHRA and CDR2 YSYEKL. CDR3 nucleotides: TGCGCCAGCAGCCCACAGGAATGGAACTATGGCTACACCTTC. Its translation is CASSPQEWNYGYTF.

The gene calls are TRBV27 and TRBJ2-1; no reliable D call. V dropped 6 bases and J dropped 9 bases, with 12 bases sitting between them. The CDR3 has 12 amino acids. Germline V lookup: CDR1 MNHEY, CDR2 SMNVEV (reference sequence). CDR3 protein: CASSKGSGEQFF. The CDR3 DNA follows: TGTGCCAGCAGCAAGGGTTCGGGTGAGCAGTTCTTC.

The gene calls are TRBV6-1 and TRBJ2-1; weak D call: TRBD2 (5 bases). The V end was cut by 1 base, the J end by 5 bases, with 9 bases between. Germline loops: CDR1 MNHNS, CDR2 SASEGT. The CDR3 is 14 residues long. The CDR3 protein is CASSEGHGDNEQFF. The CDR3, as DNA: TGTGCCAGCAGTGAAGGGCACGGGGACAATGAGCAGTTCTTC.

The chain joins TRBV5-1 to TRBJ2-7, with TRBD1 identical over 11 bases. The CDR3 runs 15 residues. Per germline, CDR1 SGHRS and CDR2 YFSETQ. V shed 2 bases and J 3 bases; nucleotides not matched to a gene: 4. CDR3 bases: TGCGCCAGCAGCTTCACCGGGACAGGGGGCTACGAGCAGTACTTC. Translated, it gives CASSFTGTGGYEQYF.

The chain has TRBV9 and TRBJ2-2, with 7 bases that match TRBD2. This CDR3 has 15 amino acids. V lost 3 bases, J lost 1 base, and 3 bases stayed unmatched. Germline CDR1 and CDR2: SGDLS and YYNGEE. CDR3 amino acids: CASSASGGNTGELFF. The CDR3 DNA follows: TGTGCCAGCAGCGCTTCGGGGGGGAACACCGGGGAGCTGTTTTTT.

DNA of the CDR3: TGTGCCAGCAGTGATTCCGGCGGGGAAGCTTTCTTT. Amino acids: CASSDSGGEAFF. V and J are TRBV6-1 and TRBJ1-1; D is uncertain. The CDR3 extends over 12 amino acids. Trimming removed 3 bases at V and 8 bases at J, with 10 bases between. The V gene's germline CDR1 is MNHNS and CDR2 SASEGT.

This rearrangement joins TRBV4-1 to TRBJ1-5; D may be TRBD1 (5 bases). Germline V gives CDR1 MGHRA, CDR2 YSYEKL. The CDR3 covers 14 residues. Trimming pared 2 bases from V and 9 bases from J, leaving 14 bases between. The CDR3 spells CASSQRLGGSPQHF. Here the CDR3 DNA reads TGCGCCAGCAGCCAACGATTGGGGGGGTCGCCCCAGCATTTT.

The gene calls are TRBV7-8 and TRBJ1-2; D is ambiguous. V lost 5 bases and J lost 8, with 12 bases in between. The germline CDR1 and CDR2 sequences are SGHVS and FQNEAQ. The CDR3 length is 12 residues. The CDR3 sequence: CASSPRTTGYTF. The CDR3 DNA reads as TGTGCCAGCAGCCCCCGGACGACGGGCTACACCTTC.